The subject of this entry is one T cell receptor beta chain. Original processing notes: Counts of nucleated cells, estimated from reference gene primer amplification, were obtained. Only in-frame clones appear in the TCRdb table, and some are missing; sequencing was by immunoSEQ multiplex PCR. The D gene and trimming were derived from the DNA, and the V and J assignments and clone size from that table. Here the sample spans 97,000 or so clones, 91% being singletons. The data are from a study of blood T cell repertoires in COVID-19. Study overall: Nucleic acid was either cDNA or gDNA, and it came from T cells, B-cell-depleted T cells, or PBMCs.

V was trimmed by 0 bases and J by 1 base, leaving 9 bases between them. Germline V gene sequence: CDR1 SEHNR, CDR2 FQNEAQ (reference sequence). The CDR3 extends over 15 amino acids. Sequencing was done on a sample of peripheral blood. V is TRBV7-9 and J is TRBJ2-5; D unresolved. The receptor comes from a man between 18 and 29 years old with acute or convalescent COVID-19. CDR3 in amino acids: CASSLAFPSQETQYF. In DNA form, the CDR3 reads TGTGCCAGCAGCTTAGCCTTCCCTTCCCAAGAGACCCAGTACTTC. Full variable domain (outside the CDR3, taken from reference TRBV7-9 and TRBJ2-5): DTGVSQNPRHKITKRGQNVTFRCDPISEHNRLYWYRQTLGQGPEFLTYFQNEAQLEKSRLLSDRFSAERPKGSFSTLEIQRTEQGDSAMYLCASSLAFPSQETQYFGPGTRLLVL.